One sample yielded the 18 T cell receptor beta chains listed below, sequenced in a study of T cell repertoires in cytomegalovirus infection. Their antigens are not known. MiXCR was run by TCRdb on the reads, yielding one entry per CDR3 protein. This sample yields approximately 1,000,000 distinct CDR3 sequences, of which about a third are seen a single time; roughly an eighth belongs to the top ten. Source: cultured CD8+ T cells from PBMCs, taken from culture after CMV antigen stimulation. Receptors were obtained from a human donor in good health (CMV status not recorded). Some clones in this sample may be carry-over from other donors' samples.

The chain recombines TRBV12-3 or TRBV12-4 with TRBJ2-1, with TRBD2 matching 11 bases. The CDR3 contains 15 residues. Germline trimming cut 5 bases from V and 4 bases from J; bases unmatched to any gene: 4. The CDR3 region is CASSRGLAAYNEQFF. The CDR3 DNA reads as TGTGCCAGCAGTAGGGGACTAGCGGCGTACAATGAGCAGTTCTTC.

This chain connects TRBV27 to TRBJ1-1, with D unclear. V gave up 7 bases and J gave up 0 bases, with 9 bases separating them. CDR1 MNHEY and CDR2 SMNVEV come from the germline V gene (reference sequence). The CDR3 is 13 residues long. The CDR3 bases are TGTGCCAGCAAATCGGACGTGAACACTGAAGCTTTCTTT. Protein: CASKSDVNTEAFF.

V and J are TRBV12-3 or TRBV12-4 and TRBJ2-1, with TRBD2 as a possible D gene (6 bases). V was pared by 7 bases and J by 6 bases, with 16 bases between. The CDR3 covers 14 residues. Here the CDR3 DNA reads TGTGCCAGCAACGGGGCAGGCGGGGTCAATGAGCAGTTCTTC. Protein product: CASNGAGGVNEQFF.

This clonotype was counted only a few times. The rearrangement links TRBV6-1 to TRBJ1-5, with D tentatively TRBD1 (6 bases). The CDR3 length is 15 residues. Between the trimmed V and J ends, which lost 8 bases and 4 bases, there was a span of 18 bases. CDR1 MNHNS and CDR2 SASEGT come from the germline V gene. The CDR3: CASGGGQEPNQPQHF. CDR3 DNA sequence: TGTGCCAGCGGGGGGGGGCAGGAGCCAAATCAGCCCCAGCATTTT.

This clonotype was recorded a few times. V and J are TRBV28 and TRBJ2-3, with D maybe TRBD2 (6 bases). The V gene lost 6 bases and the J gene lost 3 bases, with 13 bases spanning the gap. Germline V gene lookup returns CDR1 MDHEN and CDR2 SYDVKM. This CDR3 is 14 amino acids long. The CDR3 nucleotides are TGTGCCAGCAGGTGGGACTTCTCGACAGATACGCAGTATTTT. Translation: CASRWDFSTDTQYF. The full variable domain, in which reference TRBV28 and TRBJ2-3 provide the parts outside the CDR3, is DVKVTQSSRYLVKRTGEKVFLECVQDMDHENMFWYRQDPGLGLRLIYFSYDVKMKEKGDIPEGYSVSREKKERFSLILESASTNQTSMYLCASRWDFSTDTQYFGPGTRLTVL.

This clonotype was recorded many times. The rearrangement uses TRBV7-9 and TRBJ2-1; maybe TRBD1 (6 bases). The CDR3 contains 16 residues. V gave up 4 bases and J gave up 4 bases, with 17 bases separating them. Germline CDR1 is SEHNR and CDR2 is FQNEAQ (reference sequence). The CDR3 sequence is CASSSPRDTSYNEQFF. CDR3 in DNA: TGTGCCAGCAGCTCACCCCGGGACACATCATACAATGAGCAGTTCTTC. The full variable domain, in which reference TRBV7-9 and TRBJ2-1 provide the parts outside the CDR3, is DTGVSQNPRHKITKRGQNVTFRCDPISEHNRLYWYRQTLGQGPEFLTYFQNEAQLEKSRLLSDRFSAERPKGSFSTLEIQRTEQGDSAMYLCASSSPRDTSYNEQFFGPGTRLTVL.

A remark on this clonotype: An end of the junction does not agree with germline; a read error may underlie this. V and J are TRBV11-2 and TRBJ2-7; D might be TRBD1 (6 bases). Germline assignment: CDR1 SGHAT and CDR2 FQNNGV. The CDR3 spans 15 residues. The CDR3 here is CASSAHRDGDYEQCF. The CDR3 DNA reads TGTGCCAGCAGCGCGCACAGGGATGGAGACTACGAGCAGTGCTTC.

This CDR3 reads CASTVSGGWINEQFF. The CDR3 nucleotides are TGTGCCAGCACCGTCAGCGGGGGTTGGATCAATGAGCAGTTCTTC. V usage is TRBV28 and J usage is TRBJ2-1; TRBD2 matches at 8 bases. The CDR3 length is 15 residues. The ends lost 7 bases at V and 6 bases at J; junction bases unmatched: 11. CDR1 is MDHEN, CDR2 SYDVKM, per germline.

Turning to this clonotype: Mismatch with germline at one junction end may stem from a read error. The chain is built from TRBV14 and TRBJ2-7; TRBD2 is a possible D gene (5 bases). CDR1 is SGHDN, CDR2 FVKESK, per germline. The CDR3 is 14 residues long. The CDR3 coding sequence is TGTGCCAACAGCCCGGGAAGAGGGCACTACGAGCAGTACTTC. Amino acids: CANSPGRGHYEQYF.

The chain has TRBV20-1 and TRBJ1-2, with TRBD1 matching over 10 bases. Trimming cost V 8 bases and J 5 bases; bases outside gene matches: 17. Germline CDR1 and CDR2: DFQATT and SNEGSKA (reference sequence). The CDR3 loop spans 16 amino acids. The CDR3 reads CSTAGFDRGRNYGYTF. The CDR3 region has the DNA TGCAGTACTGCGGGTTTCGACAGGGGGCGCAATTATGGCTACACCTTC.

The rearrangement joins TRBV5-4 to TRBJ1-4; 7 bases line up with TRBD1. Germline V CDR1 and CDR2: SGHNT, YYREEE (reference sequence). V trimming: 3 bases; J trimming: 5 bases; junction bases outside the gene matches: 13. This CDR3 is 17 amino acids long. This CDR3 reads CASSYTEPGTVNEKLFF. CDR3 coding DNA: TGTGCCAGCAGCTACACCGAACCCGGGACAGTAAATGAAAAACTGTTTTTT.

This clonotype was seen more than once but under ten times. This chain joins TRBV3-1 and TRBJ1-2; TRBD1 matches 8 bases. J gave up 5 bases and V 3 bases, and 8 bases lay outside the gene matches. CDR1 is LGHDT and CDR2 is YNNKEL in the germline V gene (reference sequence). The CDR3 is made up of 15 amino acids. In nucleotides, the CDR3 is TGTGCCAGCAGCCAGTCGGGACAGGACTATTATGGCTACACCTTC. Amino acid sequence: CASSQSGQDYYGYTF.

The V gene is TRBV14, the J gene TRBJ1-1; no clear D gene. Trimming took off 4 bases at V and 4 bases at J, with 16 bases between the two ends. The CDR3 extends over 15 amino acids. The germline CDR1 and CDR2 sequences are SGHDN and FVKESK. The CDR3 DNA reads as TGTGCCAGCAGCCGTGCGAGGGTGTTTGGCACTGAAGCTTTCTTT. This encodes CASSRARVFGTEAFF.

The chain couples TRBV6-2 or TRBV6-3 to TRBJ2-2; 12 bases line up with TRBD1. The trim removed 7 bases at V and 4 bases at J, leaving 4 bases unmatched. This CDR3 contains 15 residues. Germline V CDR1 and CDR2: MNHEY, SVGEGT. The CDR3 is CASNRDRGPTGELFF. DNA for the CDR3: TGTGCCAGCAATCGGGACAGGGGGCCCACCGGGGAGCTGTTTTTT.

In its sample, this clonotype was seen a few times. The CDR3: CASSPTGGSETQYF. CDR3 DNA sequence: TGTGCCAGCAGTCCGACAGGGGGTTCAGAGACCCAGTACTTC. The chain recombines TRBV12-3 or TRBV12-4 with TRBJ2-5, with 9 bases fitting TRBD1. The CDR3 runs 14 residues. V lost 5 bases, J lost 4 bases, and 5 bases stayed unmatched.

This clonotype has a handful of counts. The chain joins TRBV7-9 to TRBJ2-2, with no clear D. This CDR3 has 15 amino acids. With 3 bases removed from V and 0 bases from J, the gap between germline ends came to 8 bases. Germline V gene data show CDR1 as SEHNR and CDR2 as FQNEAQ (reference sequence). For the CDR3, the DNA is TGTGCCAGCAGCTTTAGTAAAGCGAACACCGGGGAGCTGTTTTTT. It specifies CASSFSKANTGELFF.

V is TRBV25-1 and J is TRBJ2-5; 12 bases map to TRBD2. The V segment lost 5 bases and the J segment 5 bases; nucleotides outside the gene matches: 6. Germline loops: CDR1 MGHDK, CDR2 SYGVNS. The CDR3 sequence is 15 residues long. The DNA for the CDR3 is TGTGCCAGCAGTATCGGACTAGCGGGGAGGGAGACCCAGTACTTC. The encoded protein is CASSIGLAGRETQYF.

This clonotype was seen more than once but under ten times. The chain uses TRBV7-8 and TRBJ2-7; 8 bases map to TRBD2. Unmatched junction bases numbered 9, after V lost 5 bases and J lost 0 bases. This CDR3 has 16 amino acids. The germline V gene has CDR1 SGHVS and CDR2 FQNEAQ. Here the CDR3 DNA reads TGTGCCAGCAGCCTACCGGGGGGGACCTCCTCCTACGAGCAGTACTTC. This codes for CASSLPGGTSSYEQYF.